What follows describes a single TCR beta chain. The antigen it binds to is not known. Per-nucleotide qualities are absent, and no much larger clonotype sits a single base away. The cysteine opens and the phenylalanine closes a CDR3 of 15 amino acids. The kept DNA is CDR3 alone, 45 bases in frame from the first base. Reading the germline V gene gives CDR1 MGHRA and CDR2 YSYEKL. The germline V and J ends show losses of 4 bases and 8 bases respectively, and no gene match explains 9 bases of the junction. The approximately 40 donors, aged 6 to 90 years, were systemically healthy Caucasian individuals from Russia. Each donor gave roughly 9 milliliters of peripheral blood, drawn into EDTA-treated Vacutainer tubes. Ficoll-Paque density-gradient centrifugation was used to isolate PBMCs, with at least 6.5 million per sample. Total RNA, at least 5 micrograms per sample, was extracted from PBMCs with Trizol reagent. The percentages of naive CD45RAhigh/CD27high T cells were determined by flow cytometry on a PBMC aliquot from every donor.

Receptors were amplified or captured by 5' RACE. The sequencer listed for this sample is Illumina HiSeq 2500. The second PCR ran for roughly 7 to 12 cycles and used a J-beta primer mix along with a sample-barcoded 5' primer. Each TCR beta cDNA molecule received a unique molecular identifier from a template-switch 5' adaptor carrying 12 random nucleotides. At least 3 million CDR3-containing paired-end reads were obtained from each sample. First-strand cDNA was synthesized from all RNA with the Mint cDNA synthesis kit, primed by a TRBC-specific oligonucleotide. All cDNA was treated with uracil-DNA glycosylase and then went through a first 18-cycle PCR with the universal primers M1SS and BC2_uni_R. Concerning the study's data processing: For normalization, 1 million high-quality reads were randomly selected from each sample, with every read carrying a distinct molecular identifier. Reads sharing molecular identifiers were discarded rather than binned into consensus sequences. MiTCR, with a Q25 quality threshold and the strictest error-elimination algorithm, was used for CDR3 identification, clonotype clustering and error correction. A nonparametric unseen species model using Euler transformation provided a lower-bound estimate of total TCR beta diversity. TCRdb trimmed the raw reads at Q25, called clones with MiXCR and kept productive beta chains. Every entry covers one CDR3 protein and lists the most common genes and DNA from its rows. Here the V and J calls rest on TCRdb's processing, not on the authors' analysis. The sample table records about 640,000 distinct CDR3 sequences; 45% to 65% of these occur just once. The biggest ten clones account for 30% to 45% of the sample.

The entry originates in a study of blood T cells in healthy people across ages (dated by TCRdb to between 2014 and 2017). Some background on the complete study: In model experiments, roughly one uniquely barcoded TCR beta cDNA molecule per two T cells was captured by template switching. Using deep sequencing normalized with unique cDNA molecular identifiers, the study measured how TCR beta repertoire diversity changes with age. The donors were split into four age groups: young (average 16 years), middle-aged (39), aged (roughly 65) and long-lived (about 82). To avoid experimental bias, donors of different ages were randomly spread across the sequencing lanes. The study analyzed two additional independent replicas of 1 million unique cDNA reads from the same blood draw for two donors, one aged 18 to 29 and one aged 80 or older. Points the paper makes about the study in general: Estimates of total diversity based on one million sequenced T cells were considered lower bounds and underestimates. Bulk unsorted PBMC profiling prevented conclusive comparison of naive and antigen-experienced compartments. Because donor CMV infection status was unknown, age-related changes in expanded clonotypes were potentially confounded. The percentage of naive T cells measured by flow cytometry correlated strongly with observed TCR beta diversity. The long-lived group showed more naive CD4+ T cells, fewer expanded clones and increased TCR diversity than the aged group, suggesting age selection. Observed TCR beta diversity per million T cells fell roughly linearly with age, and a significant reduction was already apparent by age roughly 41.

The sequence joins TRBV4-1 to TRBJ1-4; 8 bases in the middle match TRBD1. This TCR came from a man in his 60s in good health. Sequenced input: blood. The nucleotide sequence reads as follows: TGCGCCAGCAGCCGCTTACAGGGGGTAGGAGAAAAACTGTTTTTT. This codes for CASSRLQGVGEKLFF.